A selection of T cell receptor beta chains follows, all from one sample in a study of T-cell reconstitution after alpha-beta-depleted transplantation in children. Each CDR3 protein gets one entry after TCRdb re-called the PCR reads with MiXCR. This table holds approximately 130,000 distinct CDR3 sequences, 9.5% to 10% found once. Material: PBMCs, mostly from graft donor cells, obtained 180 days after TCRalphabeta/CD19-depleted stem cell transplant. The receptors were gathered from a girl under three years old who had a stem cell transplant for combined immunodeficiency, so the T cells may come from the graft donor. CDR3s include the opening cysteine and the closing phenylalanine or tryptophan. The D gene is left open where the match is weak. Size values are once, few and many counts, or a class for expanded clones, and some rows have none.

J gene | D gene | V gene | clone size | CDR3 protein | CDR3 DNA
TRBJ2-3 | TRBD2 | TRBV4-3 | - | CASSFGLAGASTDTQYF | TGCGCCAGCAGTTTTGGACTAGCGGGAGCGAGTACTGATACGCAGTATTTT
TRBJ2-5 | - | TRBV3-1 | - | CASSQHPQETQYF | TGTGCCAGCAGCCAACATCCACAAGAGACCCAGTACTTC
TRBJ2-5 | - | TRBV28 | many | CASSSMFPGPKSGGAQETQYF | TGTGCCAGCAGCTCTATGTTCCCGGGCCCTAAGAGTGGTGGGGCCCAAGAGACCCAGTACTTC
TRBJ2-3 | - | TRBV6-2/TRBV6-3 | - | CASSYHISTDTQYF | TGTGCCAGCAGTTACCACATTAGCACAGATACGCAGTATTTT
TRBJ1-2 | TRBD1 | TRBV7-2 | - | CASSSLGRGQDYGYTF | TGTGCCAGCAGCTCCCTGGGCAGGGGGCAAGATTATGGCTACACCTTC
TRBJ2-1 | - | TRBV5-1 | - | CASSFIDNSYNEQFF | TGCGCCAGCAGCTTTATAGACAACTCCTACAATGAGCAGTTCTTC
TRBJ1-1 | TRBD1 | TRBV6-6 | few | CASSWTGGTEAFF | TGTGCCAGCAGCTGGACAGGGGGGACTGAAGCTTTCTTT
TRBJ2-3 | TRBD2 | TRBV4-3 | few | CASSQDLPGLAPLDTQYF | TGCGCCAGCAGCCAAGATCTCCCGGGACTAGCCCCTCTCGATACGCAGTATTTT
TRBJ2-7 | TRBD1 | TRBV5-5 | - | CASSIGTGRGEQYF | TGTGCCAGCAGCATCGGGACAGGGCGGGGCGAGCAGTACTTC
TRBJ2-2 | - | TRBV12-3/TRBV12-4 | - | CASSLEAGGQTNTGELFF | TGTGCCAGCAGTTTAGAGGCAGGGGGGCAAACAAACACCGGGGAGCTGTTTTTT
TRBJ2-1 | - | TRBV4-3 | - | CASSQETFNEQFF | TGCGCCAGCAGCCAAGAAACGTTCAATGAGCAGTTCTTC
TRBJ2-7 | TRBD2 | TRBV20-1 | - | CSARQSGLVGEQYF | TGCAGTGCTAGACAATCGGGACTAGTGGGCGAGCAGTACTTC
TRBJ2-7 | - | TRBV6-1 | few | CASSHQAGFGFYEQYF | TGTGCCAGCAGTCATCAAGCAGGGTTTGGATTCTACGAGCAGTACTTC
TRBJ2-7 | - | TRBV30 | - | CAWSAGNEQYF | TGTGCCTGGAGTGCAGGGAACGAGCAGTACTTC
TRBJ2-7 | - | TRBV12-3/TRBV12-4 | few | CASSFAAVYEQYF | TGTGCCAGCAGTTTTGCGGCCGTCTACGAGCAGTACTTC
TRBJ2-1 | - | TRBV7-8 | many | CASSLAGGGEQFF | TGTGCCAGCAGCTTAGCGGGAGGGGGTGAGCAGTTCTTC
TRBJ2-3 | - | TRBV20-1 | few | CSARKGTDTQYF | TGCAGTGCTAGAAAGGGCACAGATACGCAGTATTTT
TRBJ2-1 | TRBD2 | TRBV24-1 | - | CATRASGYNEQFF | TGTGCCACCAGGGCTAGCGGCTACAATGAGCAGTTCTTC
TRBJ1-6 | TRBD1 | TRBV28 | few | CASSFPGQGRNSPLHF | TGTGCCAGCAGTTTCCCGGGACAGGGACGGAATTCACCCCTCCACTTT
TRBJ2-5 | TRBD2 | TRBV20-1 | - | CSVGLEETQYF | TGCAGTGTCGGACTAGAAGAGACCCAGTACTTC
TRBJ2-3 | - | TRBV7-2 | few | CASSLESLTTDTQYF | TGTGCCAGCAGCTTAGAGTCTCTGACCACAGATACGCAGTATTTT
TRBJ1-2 | - | TRBV5-1 | - | CASSLARGMNGYTF | TGCGCCAGCAGCTTGGCCAGGGGCATGAATGGCTACACCTTC
TRBJ2-2 | TRBD1 | TRBV20-1 | - | CSATGGPRTWELFF | TGCAGTGCCACAGGGGGGCCTAGAACCTGGGAGCTGTTTTTT
TRBJ1-6 | - | TRBV7-2 | many | CASSGRGSHNSPLHF | TGTGCCAGCAGCGGCAGGGGCAGTCATAATTCACCCCTCCACTTT
TRBJ2-1 | - | TRBV13 | - | CASSLRGADEQFF | TGTGCCAGCAGCTTAAGGGGGGCAGATGAGCAGTTCTTC
TRBJ2-5 | - | TRBV7-2 | few | CASSSQQETQYF | TGTGCCAGCAGCTCCCAACAAGAGACCCAGTACTTC
TRBJ1-1 | - | TRBV4-2 | few | CASSQATGRTLGNTEAFF | TGTGCCAGCAGCCAAGCTACAGGGCGGACCCTCGGGAACACTGAAGCTTTCTTT
TRBJ2-1 | TRBD2 | TRBV5-6 | - | CASSWGTSGEYNEQFF | TGTGCCAGCAGCTGGGGGACTAGCGGGGAGTACAATGAGCAGTTCTTC
TRBJ1-4 | - | TRBV29-1 | - | CSVQQGSNEKLFF | TGCAGCGTCCAACAGGGTTCTAATGAAAAACTGTTTTTT
TRBJ1-2 | TRBD1 | TRBV29-1 | - | CSVGQGGGYTF | TGCAGCGTGGGACAGGGTGGCGGCTACACCTTC
TRBJ2-5 | - | TRBV12-3/TRBV12-4 | - | CASSQGIQETQYF | TGTGCCAGCAGCCAGGGAATCCAAGAGACCCAGTACTTC
TRBJ1-2 | - | TRBV7-8 | many | CASSLEGGRGYTF | TGTGCCAGCAGCTTAGAAGGGGGGCGCGGCTACACCTTC
TRBJ1-1 | TRBD1 | TRBV20-1 | - | CSAYRGGREAFF | TGCAGTGCCTACAGGGGGGGGAGAGAAGCTTTCTTT
TRBJ1-5 | - | TRBV15 | many | CATSRDRGINQPQHF | TGTGCCACCAGCAGAGACAGGGGAATCAATCAGCCCCAGCATTTT
TRBJ2-2 | - | TRBV20-1 | few | CSARIPNTGELFF | TGCAGTGCCCGTATCCCGAACACCGGGGAGCTGTTTTTT
TRBJ1-1 | TRBD1 | TRBV14 | - | CASSQDFGTGSTEAFF | TGTGCCAGCAGCCAAGATTTCGGGACAGGTTCCACTGAAGCTTTCTTT
TRBJ1-2 | - | TRBV29-1 | few | CSVAVQIYGYTF | TGCAGCGTGGCGGTACAGATCTATGGCTACACCTTC
TRBJ1-2 | TRBD1 | TRBV20-1 | few | CSATGTGDYGYTF | TGCAGTGCAACCGGGACAGGGGACTATGGCTACACCTTC
TRBJ2-1 | TRBD1 | TRBV2 | - | CASRGQDFYNEQFF | TGTGCCAGCAGGGGACAGGACTTCTACAATGAGCAGTTCTTC
TRBJ2-1 | TRBD1 | TRBV7-3 | many | CASSATGTGSNEQFF | TGTGCCAGCAGCGCCACGGGGACAGGGTCCAATGAGCAGTTCTTC
TRBJ2-2 | TRBD1 | TRBV11-2 | few | CASSLRGGQGARNTGELFF | TGTGCCAGCAGCTTAAGGGGGGGACAGGGGGCGCGGAACACCGGGGAGCTGTTTTTT
TRBJ2-1 | - | TRBV5-4 | - | CASSGPGGGTAYNEQFF | TGTGCCAGCAGCGGCCCGGGTGGGGGGACCGCCTACAATGAGCAGTTCTTC
TRBJ2-2 | - | TRBV9 | few | CASSVRDPRWGTGELFF | TGTGCCAGCAGCGTCCGGGACCCCCGATGGGGGACCGGGGAGCTGTTTTTT
TRBJ2-7 | - | TRBV4-3 | few | CASSQAGGGEQYF | TGCGCCAGCAGCCAAGCTGGGGGCGGCGAGCAGTACTTC
TRBJ2-5 | - | TRBV20-1 | few | CSGTRGKETQYF | TGCAGTGGAACGAGGGGCAAAGAGACCCAGTACTTC
TRBJ2-1 | - | TRBV15 | few | CATHHRSGSYNEQFF | TGTGCCACCCACCACAGGAGCGGCTCCTACAATGAGCAGTTCTTC